This TCR beta chain was identified in a study of OX40 agonist ivuxolimab in advanced cancers. The study in broad terms: Ivuxolimab, which targeted the costimulatory receptor OX40 (CD134), was an agonistic, fully human IgG2 monoclonal antibody. Intravenous ivuxolimab was administered to patients every 2 weeks at six dose levels: 0.01, 0.1, 0.3, 1.5, 3 and 10 mg/kg. Of the 52 patients in dose escalation, approximately 20 had hepatocellular carcinoma, some 15 had melanoma, 9 had renal cell carcinoma and 9 had head and neck cancer. In the dose-escalation cohort, approximately 80% of patients were male, and the mean age was approximately 60 years with a range of roughly 23 to 90. Patients were allowed to have had prior anti-PD-1, anti-PD-L1 or anti-CTLA-4 therapy, and 40% to 45% of the dose-escalation patients had been treated with checkpoint inhibitors. Partial responses occurred in three dose-escalation patients: two with cutaneous melanoma and one with hepatocellular carcinoma. Peripheral TCRbeta sequencing was intended to test whether TCR sequence diversity was altered and clonal T-cell expansion was caused by ivuxolimab. The paper reports the monotherapy dose-escalation portion (N of about 54 patients) of the phase I ivuxolimab trial.

Genomic DNA was extracted from sorted cells for sequencing of the TCRbeta CDR3 region. The immunoSEQ Assay was used for sequencing of TCRbeta CDR3 regions. As stored in TCRdb, this immuneACCESS dataset retains in-frame rearrangements with V and J assigned. A fraction of the clones does not appear; measured against another copy, unresolved V genes explain less than half of the discrepancy, and the remainder lacks a known reason. The sample includes under 70,000 clones, with 92% observed a single time. The ten biggest clones cover around 0.63% of the sample. The CDR3 runs 13 residues from the cysteine to the phenylalanine. CDR3 DNA is the only sequence kept; it has 39 bases, read in frame from the first base. Taken from the germline V gene (reference sequence), the CDR1 and CDR2 loops are GTSNPN and SVGIG. From V the trimming removes 1 base and from J it removes 7 bases, while the gene matches leave 2 bases of the junction unaccounted for.

This clone appeared a few times. Its antigen is not yet known. Per-nucleotide qualities are absent, and no much larger clonotype sits a single base away. Patients with autoimmune disease history or receiving systemic immunosuppression were excluded from the trial. Peripheral blood for TCR sequencing was collected from all dose cohorts at baseline, on cycle 4 day 1, and on cycle 7 day 1. Samples were obtained from an open-label, multicenter, first-in-human phase I dose-escalation trial of ivuxolimab. The trial enrolled adults with locally advanced or metastatic head and neck squamous cell, hepatocellular, melanoma or renal cell carcinoma. CD4+ and CD8+ T cells were sorted separately from peripheral blood before TCR sequencing. Paper-wide results and their limitations: Antigen specificity was not determined for the clonally expanded peripheral T cells. At doses of 0.1 to 3.0 mg/kg, clonal expansion of both CD4+ and CD8+ blood T cells was observed from baseline to week 6. Low levels of normalized T-cell clonal expansion were also shown by some nonresponding patients. After ivuxolimab, CD8+ T cells had more expanded clones than CD4+ T cells on average. In the 0.1-3.0 mg/kg groups, partial responders had among the lowest normalized peripheral clonal expansion, particularly in CD8+ T cells.

Recombination connected TRBV30 to TRBJ1-5, and TRBD1 aligns with 9 junction nucleotides. The receptor was isolated from an adult with an advanced solid tumor such as melanoma, head and neck, liver or kidney cancer. The starting material was CD4+ or CD8+ T cells sorted from blood, obtained in a trial of the OX40 agonist ivuxolimab. The nucleotide sequence reads as follows: TGTGCCTGGAGTGGACAGGGGGACCAGCCCCAGCATTTT. It encodes CAWSGQGDQPQHF.